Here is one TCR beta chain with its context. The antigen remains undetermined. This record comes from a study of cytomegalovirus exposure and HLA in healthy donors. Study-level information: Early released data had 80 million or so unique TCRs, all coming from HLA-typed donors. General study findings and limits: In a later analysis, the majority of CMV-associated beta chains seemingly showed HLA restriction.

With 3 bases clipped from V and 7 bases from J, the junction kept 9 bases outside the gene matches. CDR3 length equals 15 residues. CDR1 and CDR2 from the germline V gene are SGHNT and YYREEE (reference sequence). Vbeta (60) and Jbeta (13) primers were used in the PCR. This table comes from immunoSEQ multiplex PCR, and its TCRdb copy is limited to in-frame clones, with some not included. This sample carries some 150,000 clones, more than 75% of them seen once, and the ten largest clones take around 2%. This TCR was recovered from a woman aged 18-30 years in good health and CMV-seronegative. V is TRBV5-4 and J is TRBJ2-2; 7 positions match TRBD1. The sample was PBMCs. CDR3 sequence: CASSSPGQDFGELFF. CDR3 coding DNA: TGTGCCAGCAGCTCCCCCGGACAGGATTTCGGGGAGCTGTTTTTT.